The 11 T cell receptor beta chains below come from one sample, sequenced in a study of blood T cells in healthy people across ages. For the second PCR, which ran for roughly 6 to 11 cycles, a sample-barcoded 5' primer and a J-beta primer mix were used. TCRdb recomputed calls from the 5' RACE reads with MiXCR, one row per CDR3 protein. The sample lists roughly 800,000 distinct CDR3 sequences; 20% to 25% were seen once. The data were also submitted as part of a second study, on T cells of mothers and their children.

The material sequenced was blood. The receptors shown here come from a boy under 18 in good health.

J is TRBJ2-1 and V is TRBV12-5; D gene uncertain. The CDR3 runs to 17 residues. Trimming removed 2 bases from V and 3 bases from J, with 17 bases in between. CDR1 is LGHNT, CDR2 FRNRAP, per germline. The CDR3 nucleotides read TGTGCTAGTGGTTTGATGGACGTGGGCCGTAACTACAATGAGCAGTTCTTC. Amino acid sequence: CASGLMDVGRNYNEQFF.

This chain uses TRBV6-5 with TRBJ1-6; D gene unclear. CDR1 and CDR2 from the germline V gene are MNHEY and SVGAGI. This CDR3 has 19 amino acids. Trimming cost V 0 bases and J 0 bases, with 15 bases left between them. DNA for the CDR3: TGTGCCAGCAGTTACTCGGGCCTCCAGGAAAGCTCCTATAATTCACCCCTCCACTTT. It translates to CASSYSGLQESSYNSPLHF.

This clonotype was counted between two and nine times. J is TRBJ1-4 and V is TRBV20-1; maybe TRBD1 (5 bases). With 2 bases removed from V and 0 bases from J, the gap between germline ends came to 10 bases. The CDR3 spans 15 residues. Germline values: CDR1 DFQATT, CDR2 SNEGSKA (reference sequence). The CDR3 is CSARRGPSTNEKLFF. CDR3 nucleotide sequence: TGCAGTGCTAGAAGGGGTCCATCAACTAATGAAAAACTGTTTTTT.

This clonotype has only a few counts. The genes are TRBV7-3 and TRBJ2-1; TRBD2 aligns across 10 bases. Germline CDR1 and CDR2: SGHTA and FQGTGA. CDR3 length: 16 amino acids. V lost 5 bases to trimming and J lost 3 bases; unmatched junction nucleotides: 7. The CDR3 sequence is CASSPTPSGGYNEQFF. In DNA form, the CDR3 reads TGTGCCAGCAGCCCTACTCCTAGCGGGGGCTACAATGAGCAGTTCTTC.

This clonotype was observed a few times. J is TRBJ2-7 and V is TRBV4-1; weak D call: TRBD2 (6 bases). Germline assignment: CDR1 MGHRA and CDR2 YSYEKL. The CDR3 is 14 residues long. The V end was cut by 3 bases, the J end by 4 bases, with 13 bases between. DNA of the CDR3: TGCGCCAGCAGCCACCCTGGGGGGACTTACGAGCAGTACTTC. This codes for CASSHPGGTYEQYF.

CDR3 sequence reads: CASSPYRDRGGETQYF. The CDR3 DNA sequence: TGTGCCAGTAGCCCATACCGGGACAGGGGTGGAGAGACCCAGTACTTC. This chain connects TRBV19 to TRBJ2-5; 10 bases line up with TRBD1. Unmatched junction bases numbered 11, after V lost 6 bases and J lost 4 bases. The CDR3 consists of 16 residues. In germline, CDR1 is LNHDA, CDR2 SQIVND (reference sequence).

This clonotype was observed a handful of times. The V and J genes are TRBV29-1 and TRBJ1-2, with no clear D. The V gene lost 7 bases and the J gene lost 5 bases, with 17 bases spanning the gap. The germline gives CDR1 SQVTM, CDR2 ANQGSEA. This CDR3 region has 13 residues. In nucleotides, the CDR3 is TGCAGCGGCACAGAGGAAGGTTATTATGGCTACACCTTC. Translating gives CSGTEEGYYGYTF.

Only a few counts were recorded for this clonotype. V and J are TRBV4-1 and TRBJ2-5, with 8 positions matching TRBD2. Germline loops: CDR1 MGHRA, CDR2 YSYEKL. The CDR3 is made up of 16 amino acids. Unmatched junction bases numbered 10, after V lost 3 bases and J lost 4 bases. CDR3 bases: TGCGCCAGCAGCCAGGGATCGGCGGGAGGTTCAGAGACCCAGTACTTC. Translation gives CASSQGSAGGSETQYF.

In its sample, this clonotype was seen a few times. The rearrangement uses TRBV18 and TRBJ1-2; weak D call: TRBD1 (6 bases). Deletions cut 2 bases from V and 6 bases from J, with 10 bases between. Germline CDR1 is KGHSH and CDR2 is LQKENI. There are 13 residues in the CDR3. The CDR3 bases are TGTGCCAGCTCACCAATTGGGGGCGATGGCTACACCTTC. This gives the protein CASSPIGGDGYTF.

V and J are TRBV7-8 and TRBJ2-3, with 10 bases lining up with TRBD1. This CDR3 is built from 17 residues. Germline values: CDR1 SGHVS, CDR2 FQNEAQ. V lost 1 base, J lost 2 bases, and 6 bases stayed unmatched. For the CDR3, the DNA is TGTGCCAGCAGCTTAGTCGAGGGGACAGGGGTCACAGATACGCAGTATTTT. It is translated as CASSLVEGTGVTDTQYF.

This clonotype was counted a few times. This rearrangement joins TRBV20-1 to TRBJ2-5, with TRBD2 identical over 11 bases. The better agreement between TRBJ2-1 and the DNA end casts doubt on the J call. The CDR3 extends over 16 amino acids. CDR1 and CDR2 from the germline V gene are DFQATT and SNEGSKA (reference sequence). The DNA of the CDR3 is TGCAGTGCTAGAGCGCTACTAGCGGGGGAATACAATGAGCAGTTCTTC. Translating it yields CSARALLAGEYNEQFF.